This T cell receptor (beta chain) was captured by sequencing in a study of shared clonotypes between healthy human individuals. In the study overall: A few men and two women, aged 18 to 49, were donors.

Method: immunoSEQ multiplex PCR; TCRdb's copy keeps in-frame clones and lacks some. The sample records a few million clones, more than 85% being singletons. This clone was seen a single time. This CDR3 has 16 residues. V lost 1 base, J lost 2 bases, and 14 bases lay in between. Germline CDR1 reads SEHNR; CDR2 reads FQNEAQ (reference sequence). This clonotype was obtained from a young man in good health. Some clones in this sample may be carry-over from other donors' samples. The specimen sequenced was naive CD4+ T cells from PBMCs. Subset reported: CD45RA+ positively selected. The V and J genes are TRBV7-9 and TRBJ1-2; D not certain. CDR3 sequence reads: CASSLEGPGKNYGYTF. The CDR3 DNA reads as TGTGCCAGCAGCTTAGAAGGACCGGGGAAAAACTATGGCTACACCTTC.